Listed below are T cell receptor beta chains from one sample, sequenced in a study of regulatory T cells in long-lasting Graves disease. MiXCR, run by TCRdb on the multiplex PCR reads, gives a single entry per CDR3 protein. The repertoire holds roughly 410,000 distinct CDR3 sequences, with around 16% as singletons. This same sample was also part of a study on T cells in Graves' hyperthyroidism and ophthalmopathy.

The material sequenced was peripheral blood mononuclear cells (PBMCs), taken at new diagnosis, from a patient treated with antithyroid drugs. The receptors stem from a woman aged 40 to 50 with Graves disease. Both conserved end residues are part of each CDR3. The order of the fields is clone size, D gene, V gene, J gene, CDR3 protein, CDR3 DNA. The D gene is left open where the match is weak. Expanded clones are given a class, and other clones once, few, many or no size at all.

-	-	TRBV28	TRBJ2-5	CASSFWTGLQETQYF	TGTGCCAGCAGTTTCTGGACTGGCCTCCAAGAGACCCAGTACTTC
many	TRBD1	TRBV2	TRBJ1-1	CASIEGAYTEAFF	TGTGCCAGCATTGAGGGGGCATACACTGAAGCTTTCTTT
many	-	TRBV28	TRBJ2-3	CASSLPPNGTDTQYF	TGTGCCAGCAGTTTACCCCCCAACGGCACAGATACGCAGTATTTT
few	TRBD1	TRBV6-1	TRBJ2-1	CASSIQGAVYNEQFF	TGTGCCAGCAGTATACAGGGGGCGGTTTACAATGAGCAGTTCTTC
many	-	TRBV7-2	TRBJ1-2	CASSLVGNYGYTF	TGTGCCAGCAGCTTAGTGGGGAACTATGGCTACACCTTC
few	TRBD1	TRBV29-1	TRBJ2-7	CSVPGQGYEQYF	TGCAGCGTCCCGGGACAGGGCTACGAGCAGTACTTC
-	TRBD2	TRBV20-1	TRBJ2-1	CSAAGLYNEQFF	TGCAGTGCTGCGGGACTATACAATGAGCAGTTCTTC
many	TRBD1	TRBV24-1	TRBJ2-3	CATSDFQQGASTDTQYF	TGTGCCACCAGTGATTTTCAGCAGGGGGCTAGCACAGATACGCAGTATTTT
many	-	TRBV6-5	TRBJ2-3	CASSYRGGVTDTQYF	TGTGCCAGCAGTTACAGGGGGGGGGTCACAGATACGCAGTATTTT
many	TRBD2	TRBV28	TRBJ2-5	CASSGTRGGETQYF	TGTGCCAGTAGCGGGACGAGGGGGGGGGAGACCCAGTACTTC
many	-	TRBV28	TRBJ2-7	CASSLGLFYEQYF	TGTGCCAGCAGTTTGGGACTTTTTTACGAGCAGTACTTC
few	-	TRBV15	TRBJ1-2	CATRGGGSLGYTF	TGTGCCACCAGAGGGGGGGGGAGTCTTGGCTACACCTTC
many	-	TRBV12-3/TRBV12-4	TRBJ2-7	CASSSPGDEQYF	TGTGCCAGCAGTTCGCCAGGGGACGAGCAGTACTTC
many	-	TRBV28	TRBJ1-1	CASSRGHEAFF	TGTGCCAGCAGCCGGGGACATGAAGCTTTCTTT
few	TRBD2	TRBV12-3/TRBV12-4	TRBJ2-3	CASSFGRTSGTDTQYF	TGTGCCAGCAGTTTCGGCAGGACTAGCGGAACAGATACGCAGTATTTT